The next 11 T cell receptor beta chains were all read from a single sample in a study of metastatic and nonmetastatic thyroid tumors. Prior to thyroid surgery, none of the patients had received any treatment. TCRdb re-called clones via MiXCR from the PCR reads. The table lists roughly 40,000 clones, about a sixth of them singletons. The sequencing sample was made of tumor tissue. These receptors came from a female donor with papillary thyroid cancer or a benign thyroid nodule (not recorded which). Some clones in this sample may be carry-over from other donors' samples.

This clone has just a few counts. A much larger clone differs by one base, so this may be a read error. Other DNA sequences in the sample encode the same CDR3. J is TRBJ2-7 and V is TRBV28; D uncertain. CDR3 length: 15 amino acids. V was shortened by 1 base and J by 1 base, with 11 bases between the two germline ends. Germline lookup yields CDR1 MDHEN and CDR2 SYDVKM. The CDR3 is CASSLSQPRSYEQYF. The CDR3 nucleotides read TGTGCCAGCAGTTTATCACAGCCCCGTTCCTACGAGCAGTACTTC. The full variable domain, rest sourced from reference TRBV28 and TRBJ2-7, is DVKVTQSSRYLVKRTGEKVFLECVQDMDHENMFWYRQDPGLGLRLIYFSYDVKMKEKGDIPEGYSVSREKKERFSLILESASTNQTSMYLCASSLSQPRSYEQYFGPGTRLTVT.

This clone was counted at least ten times. The chain combines TRBV28 with TRBJ2-1, with D possibly being TRBD1 (5 bases). CDR1 is MDHEN, CDR2 SYDVKM, per germline. Trimming cost V 6 bases and J 4 bases, with 13 bases left between them. The CDR3 is 14 residues long. For the CDR3, the DNA is TGTGCCAGCAGGCAATCGACAGCGTACAATGAGCAGTTCTTC. Its translation: CASRQSTAYNEQFF.

This clone was counted many times. The chain is built from TRBV4-1 and TRBJ2-1, with D possibly being TRBD1 (6 bases). The CDR3 has 14 amino acids. V was shortened by 1 base and J by 9 bases, with 13 bases between the two germline ends. CDR1 is MGHRA, CDR2 YSYEKL, per germline. CDR3 bases: TGCGCCAGCAGCCAAGTCCAGGGGACGGGTGAGCAGTTCTTC. It translates to CASSQVQGTGEQFF.

This clone was observed many times. V and J are TRBV5-4 and TRBJ2-7; D is perhaps TRBD2 (5 bases). This CDR3 has 15 residues. Germline lookup yields CDR1 SGHNT and CDR2 YYREEE (reference sequence). With 4 bases removed from V and 0 bases from J, the gap between germline ends came to 14 bases. The CDR3 DNA follows: TGTGCCAGCAGCCCCGGGGAGCGGCCCTCCTACGAGCAGTACTTC. Encoded protein: CASSPGERPSYEQYF. The complete variable domain, with remaining parts taken from reference TRBV5-4 and TRBJ2-7, reads ETGVTQSPTHLIKTRGQQVTLRCSSQSGHNTVSWYQQALGQGPQFIFQYYREEENGRGNFPPRFSGLQFPNYSSELNVNALELDDSALYLCASSPGERPSYEQYFGPGTRLTVT.

The table lists this clone with a few counts. The chain uses TRBV28 and TRBJ2-7, with 7 bases aligning to TRBD1. Germline CDR1 and CDR2: MDHEN and SYDVKM. V shed 5 bases, J shed 4 bases, and the junction held 5 bases outside the gene matches. The CDR3 length is 13 residues. This CDR3 reads CASSPGQQYEQYF. As DNA, the CDR3 is TGTGCCAGCAGTCCGGGACAGCAATACGAGCAGTACTTC.

At least ten counts were recorded for this clone. One base away lies a much larger clone, so this may be a sequencing read error. This chain uses TRBV6-1 with TRBJ1-5; D perhaps matches TRBD1 (5 bases). CDR3 size: 14 residues. Germline CDR1 and CDR2: MNHNS and SASEGT. CDR3 bases: TGTACCAGCAGTGAACGAGGGGCCTATCAGCCCCAGCATTTT. Residues: CTSSERGAYQPQHF.

Ten or more counts support this clone. CDR3 bases: TGTGCCAGCAGAGGACTAGCGGGATCTGATGAGCAGTTCTTC. Its protein is CASRGLAGSDEQFF. This chain links TRBV28 with TRBJ2-1, with TRBD2 matching over 12 bases. The ends lost 6 bases at V and 8 bases at J; junction bases unmatched: 5. This CDR3 contains 14 residues. Per the germline V gene, CDR1 is MDHEN and CDR2 is SYDVKM.

This clone showed up many times. V usage is TRBV6-1 and J usage is TRBJ1-1, with 11 positions matching TRBD1. After removal of 4 bases from V and 5 bases from J, the junction contained 3 bases not matched to a gene. This CDR3 region has 14 residues. Per the germline V gene, CDR1 is MNHNS and CDR2 is SASEGT. The CDR3 bases are TGTGCCAGCAGTGGCGGACAGGGGGCAACTGAAGCTTTCTTT. This sequence encodes CASSGGQGATEAFF.

This clone was picked up many times. The chain uses TRBV11-3 and TRBJ1-3, with D maybe TRBD1 (5 bases). The CDR3 runs 13 residues. Trimming took 10 bases from V and 0 from J, leaving 10 bases between them. The germline V gene encodes CDR1 SGHNT and CDR2 YENEEA. The CDR3 here is CATGQASGNTIYF. CDR3 DNA sequence: TGTGCCACGGGGCAGGCCTCTGGAAACACCATATATTTT.

This clone was picked up many times. The chain combines TRBV5-1 with TRBJ1-1, with 8 bases aligning to TRBD1. This CDR3 has 14 amino acids. J lost 2 bases, V lost 5 bases, and 5 bases had no gene match. CDR1 is SGHRS and CDR2 is YFSETQ in the germline V gene. The CDR3 spells CASRDRAFNTEAFF. Written as DNA, the CDR3 is TGCGCCAGCAGGGACAGGGCGTTTAACACTGAAGCTTTCTTT.

This clone was counted at least ten times. The chain links TRBV20-1 to TRBJ2-1, with unresolved D. CDR3 size: 12 residues. Deletions cut 6 bases from V and 5 bases from J, with 11 bases between. Germline CDR1 reads DFQATT; CDR2 reads SNEGSKA (reference sequence). The CDR3 nucleotides are TGCAGTGCAAAACTTAACAACAATGAGCAGTTCTTC. Its translation: CSAKLNNNEQFF.